Listed here are 18 T cell receptor beta chains from one sample, sequenced in a study of shared clonotypes between healthy human individuals. The table came from immunoSEQ multiplex PCR; TCRdb's copy has only in-frame clones and leaves some out. Of 2 million to 2.5 million clones in the sample, over 90% are singletons; the top ten hold 0.39%. Sequenced sample: naive CD4+ T cells from PBMCs. Described subset: CD45RA+ positively selected. These receptors originate from a man in his late teens or twenties in good health. Some clones in this sample may be carry-over from other donors' samples.

Note on this clone: Other DNA sequences in the same sample also yield this CDR3. V gene TRBV5-4 combines with J gene TRBJ2-3; D perhaps matches TRBD2 (6 bases). The V end was cut by 0 bases, the J end by 0 bases, with 8 bases between. This CDR3 comprises 15 residues. Looked up from germline, CDR1 is SGHNT and CDR2 is YYREEE (reference sequence). The CDR3 reads CASSLAGASTDTQYF. CDR3 DNA sequence: TGTGCCAGCAGCTTGGCGGGAGCGAGCACAGATACGCAGTATTTT.

CDR3 loop: CASSSRDYTGELFF. CDR3 coding DNA: TGTGCCAGCAGTAGTCGGGACTACACCGGGGAGCTGTTTTTT. The chain employs TRBV2 and TRBJ2-2, with D maybe TRBD2 (6 bases). The CDR3 loop spans 14 amino acids. The germline V gene has CDR1 SNHLY and CDR2 FYNNEI. V was cut by 5 bases and J by 3 bases, with 10 bases left in between.

As regards this clone: Different DNA sequences within this sample yield the same CDR3. This chain joins TRBV5-1 and TRBJ2-1; 11 nucleotides line up with TRBD2. The CDR3 extends over 15 amino acids. V shed 3 bases, J shed 4 bases, and the junction held 3 bases outside the gene matches. CDR1 SGHRS and CDR2 YFSETQ come from the germline V gene. In DNA, the CDR3 is TGCGCCAGCAGCTCGCTAGCGGGAGGATACAATGAGCAGTTCTTC. This sequence encodes CASSSLAGGYNEQFF.

The chain is built from TRBV18 and TRBJ1-2; no definite D call. The CDR3 totals 15 residues. V lost 6 bases and J 1 base, leaving 15 bases between the germline ends. CDR1 and CDR2 from the germline V gene are KGHSH and LQKENI. The CDR3 protein is CASSPFTDLNYGYTF. The CDR3, as DNA: TGTGCCAGCTCGCCCTTTACAGACCTTAACTATGGCTACACCTTC.

The chain carries TRBV6-1 and TRBJ2-7, with TRBD2 as a possible D gene (5 bases). Germline CDR1 is MNHNS and CDR2 is SASEGT. The length of the CDR3 is 14 residues. Trimming removed 6 bases at V and 3 bases at J, with 15 bases between. This chain's CDR3 is CASRGMRAGYEQYF. CDR3 DNA: TGTGCCAGCAGGGGGATGAGGGCGGGCTACGAGCAGTACTTC.

As concerns this clone: The sample carries other DNA sequences with the same CDR3. The rearrangement joins TRBV7-9 to TRBJ1-1; D not certain. This CDR3 has 11 amino acids. The V and J ends lost 1 base and 7 bases respectively, with 4 bases between them. Looked up from germline, CDR1 is SEHNR and CDR2 is FQNEAQ (reference sequence). This CDR3 is CASSLVSEAFF. CDR3 bases: TGTGCCAGCAGCTTAGTAAGTGAAGCTTTCTTT. The full variable domain, completed using reference TRBV7-9 and TRBJ1-1, is DTGVSQNPRHKITKRGQNVTFRCDPISEHNRLYWYRQTLGQGPEFLTYFQNEAQLEKSRLLSDRFSAERPKGSFSTLEIQRTEQGDSAMYLCASSLVSEAFFGQGTRLTVV.

This chain links TRBV29-1 with TRBJ1-4; 10 bases are shared with TRBD1. This CDR3 spans 13 amino acids. Germline assignment: CDR1 SQVTM and CDR2 ANQGSEA. V gave up 7 bases and J gave up 7 bases; unmatched junction bases: 6. In DNA, the CDR3 is TGCAGCGCTAGACAGGGGGCAAGTGAAAAACTGTTTTTT. Residues: CSARQGASEKLFF.

On this clone: Other nucleotide sequences from this sample produce the same CDR3. The chain uses TRBV6-5 and TRBJ2-7; TRBD2 might be the D (5 bases). Looked up from germline, CDR1 is MNHEY and CDR2 is SVGAGI. Between the trimmed V and J ends, which lost 2 bases and 3 bases, there was a span of 14 bases. The CDR3 covers 15 residues. CDR3 nucleotides: TGTGCCAGCAGTTACCGTAGTGGTGGGAGCTACGAGCAGTACTTC. This gives the protein CASSYRSGGSYEQYF.

As regards this clone: Other DNA sequences in the same sample also yield this CDR3. V is TRBV28 and J is TRBJ2-2; maybe TRBD2 (5 bases). Trimming took off 2 bases at V and 6 bases at J, with 7 bases between the two ends. Germline CDR1 and CDR2: MDHEN and SYDVKM. The CDR3 loop spans 13 amino acids. CDR3 loop: CASSLIGAGELFF. In nucleotides, the CDR3 is TGTGCCAGCAGTTTAATCGGGGCCGGGGAGCTGTTTTTT.

This chain joins TRBV27 and TRBJ1-3, with D unresolved. This CDR3 is built from 14 residues. Trimming removed 8 bases at V and 2 bases at J, with 13 bases between. In germline, CDR1 is MNHEY, CDR2 SMNVEV (reference sequence). The CDR3 sequence: CASRGLGTGNTIYF. DNA of the CDR3: TGTGCCAGCCGAGGCCTGGGGACTGGAAACACCATATATTTT.

The V and J genes are TRBV30 and TRBJ1-2; D gene ambiguous. The germline V and J ends were trimmed by 7 bases and 9 bases, with 12 bases remaining between them. In germline, CDR1 is GTSNPN, CDR2 SVGIG (reference sequence). The CDR3 consists of 10 residues. The CDR3 nucleotides read TGTGCCTCCCGAGATAACAGCTACACCTTC. Protein product: CASRDNSYTF. Supplemented by reference TRBV30 and TRBJ1-2, the full variable domain reads SQTIHQWPATLVQPVGSPLSLECTVEGTSNPNLYWYRQAAGRGLQLLFYSVGIGQISSEVPQNLSASRPQDRQFILSSKKLLLSDSGFYLCASRDNSYTFGSGTRLTVV.

This chain uses TRBV4-1 with TRBJ1-2, with no clear D. The V and J ends lost 4 bases and 5 bases respectively, with 8 bases between them. This CDR3 contains 12 residues. CDR1 is MGHRA, CDR2 YSYEKL, per germline. This CDR3 reads CASSPPGYGYTF. CDR3 coding DNA: TGCGCCAGCAGCCCCCCCGGGTATGGCTACACCTTC.

CDR3 region: CASSGGRSNYGYTF. CDR3 nucleotide sequence: TGTGCCAGCAGCGGAGGACGGTCTAACTATGGCTACACCTTC. V and J are TRBV9 and TRBJ1-2; no reliable D call. CDR3 length: 14 residues. V lost 3 bases and J 0 bases, leaving 9 bases between the germline ends. Germline CDR1 SGDLS, CDR2 YYNGEE.

This rearrangement joins TRBV5-6 to TRBJ2-3; no definite D call. The CDR3 has 13 amino acids. The V gene's germline CDR1 is SGHDT and CDR2 YYEEEE. Between the trimmed V and J ends, which lost 4 bases and 6 bases, there was a span of 12 bases. The CDR3: CASSPEKRDTQYF. CDR3 DNA: TGTGCCAGCAGCCCCGAGAAGAGGGATACGCAGTATTTT.

This sequence joins TRBV28 and TRBJ1-1, with 7 bases that match TRBD1. This CDR3 spans 17 amino acids. Trimming took 5 bases from V and 0 from J; bases not matched to a gene: 12. Germline assignment: CDR1 MDHEN and CDR2 SYDVKM. DNA of the CDR3: TGTGCCAGCAGTAGGACCGGGGGGACAGCTATGAACACTGAAGCTTTCTTT. Its translation is CASSRTGGTAMNTEAFF.

This sequence joins TRBV28 and TRBJ1-4; 7 bases agree with TRBD1. Germline V CDR1 and CDR2: MDHEN, SYDVKM. Losses at the gene ends were 8 bases for V and 6 bases for J; bases not matched to a gene: 6. The CDR3 totals 13 residues. DNA of the CDR3: TGTGCCAGCCAACCGGGACAGCATGAAAAACTGTTTTTT. Translated: CASQPGQHEKLFF.

Details on this clone: Within the sample, other DNA sequences also encode this same CDR3. The chain links TRBV7-3 to TRBJ2-7; TRBD2 matches 8 bases. Germline CDR1 and CDR2: SGHTA and FQGTGA. This CDR3 spans 13 amino acids. V trimming: 5 bases; J trimming: 3 bases; junction bases outside the gene matches: 3. CDR3 in amino acids: CASSPAGGYEQYF. Written as DNA, the CDR3 is TGTGCCAGCAGCCCCGCGGGAGGCTACGAGCAGTACTTC.

The V call is TRBV9, the J call TRBJ2-7, with D possibly matching TRBD1 (6 bases). Trimming left V 0 bases short and J 7 bases short, with 20 bases between. This CDR3 comprises 16 residues. The V gene's germline CDR1 is SGDLS and CDR2 YYNGEE. CDR3 nucleotides: TGTGCCAGCAGCGTAGCTGGTCAGGGGAGTATATGGGAGCAGTACTTC. It codes for CASSVAGQGSIWEQYF.